Here is one T cell receptor beta chain with its context. This record belongs to a study of blood T cells in healthy people across ages. Primed by a sample-barcoded 5' primer and a J-beta primer mix, a second PCR proceeded for about 6 to 11 cycles. Individual samples furnished no less than 3 million CDR3-containing paired-end reads apiece. TCRdb redid the calling of the 5' RACE reads with MiXCR, one entry per CDR3 protein. The sample has about 1.6 million distinct CDR3 sequences, roughly 30% seen once. Germline V gene sequence: CDR1 MGHRA, CDR2 YSYEKL. The ends were cut back, 3 bases at V and 15 bases at J, with 12 bases in the middle. There are 12 residues in the CDR3.

The sample was blood. The TCR comes from a woman aged 30 to 39 in good health. The chain combines TRBV4-1 with TRBJ1-6; no definite D call. CDR3 protein: CASSQVLWDLHF. The CDR3 region has the DNA TGCGCCAGCAGCCAGGTCCTTTGGGACCTCCACTTT.